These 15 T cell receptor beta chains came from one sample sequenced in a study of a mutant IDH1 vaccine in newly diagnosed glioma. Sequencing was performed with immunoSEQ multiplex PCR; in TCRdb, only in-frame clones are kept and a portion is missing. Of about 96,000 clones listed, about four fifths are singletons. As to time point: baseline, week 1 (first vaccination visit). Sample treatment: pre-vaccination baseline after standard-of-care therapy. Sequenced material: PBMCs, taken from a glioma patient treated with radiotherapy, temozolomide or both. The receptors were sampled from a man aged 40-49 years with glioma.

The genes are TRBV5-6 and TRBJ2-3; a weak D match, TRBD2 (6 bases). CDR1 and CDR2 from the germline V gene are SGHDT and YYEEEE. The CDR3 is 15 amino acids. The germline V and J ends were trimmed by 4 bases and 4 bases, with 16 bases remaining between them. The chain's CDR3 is CASSRSGGGADTQYF. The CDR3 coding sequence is TGTGCCAGCAGCCGTAGCGGAGGAGGGGCAGATACGCAGTATTTT.

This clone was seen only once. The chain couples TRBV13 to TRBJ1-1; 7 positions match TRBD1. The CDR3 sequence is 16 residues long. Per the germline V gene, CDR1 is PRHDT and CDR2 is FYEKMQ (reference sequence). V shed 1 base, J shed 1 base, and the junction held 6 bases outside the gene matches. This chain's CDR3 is CASSLAQGGRNTEAFF. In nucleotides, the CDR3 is TGTGCCAGCAGCTTAGCTCAGGGGGGGCGGAACACTGAAGCTTTCTTT.

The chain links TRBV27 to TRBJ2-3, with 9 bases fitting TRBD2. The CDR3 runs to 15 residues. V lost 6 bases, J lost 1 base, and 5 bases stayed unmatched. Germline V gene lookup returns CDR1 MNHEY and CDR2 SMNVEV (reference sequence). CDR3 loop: CASRGQRGGTDTQYF. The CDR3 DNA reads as TGTGCCAGCAGGGGACAGCGGGGGGGCACAGATACGCAGTATTTT.

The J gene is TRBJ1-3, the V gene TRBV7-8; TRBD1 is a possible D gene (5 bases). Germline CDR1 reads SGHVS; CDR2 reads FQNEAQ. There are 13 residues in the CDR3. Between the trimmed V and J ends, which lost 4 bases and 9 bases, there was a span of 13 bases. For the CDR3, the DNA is TGTGCCAGCAGCTATTGGGGCTGGGGCACCATATATTTT. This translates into CASSYWGWGTIYF.

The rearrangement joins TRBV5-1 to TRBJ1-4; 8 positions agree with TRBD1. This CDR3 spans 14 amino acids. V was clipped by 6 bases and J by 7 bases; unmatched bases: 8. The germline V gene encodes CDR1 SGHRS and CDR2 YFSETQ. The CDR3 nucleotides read TGCGCCAGCACCTCAGGGGGCGTTGGTGAAAAACTGTTTTTT. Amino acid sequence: CASTSGGVGEKLFF.

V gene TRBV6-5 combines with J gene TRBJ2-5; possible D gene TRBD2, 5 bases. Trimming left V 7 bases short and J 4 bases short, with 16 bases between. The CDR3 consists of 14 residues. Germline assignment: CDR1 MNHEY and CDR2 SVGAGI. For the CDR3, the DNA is TGTGCCAGCATGGTAACAGCCGAGGGAGAGACCCAGTACTTC. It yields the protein CASMVTAEGETQYF.

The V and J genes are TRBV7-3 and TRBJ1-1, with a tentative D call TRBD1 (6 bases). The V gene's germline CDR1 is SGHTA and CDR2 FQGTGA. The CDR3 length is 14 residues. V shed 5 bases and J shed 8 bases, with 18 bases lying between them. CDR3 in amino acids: CASSPHPGAKEAFF. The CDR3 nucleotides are TGTGCCAGCAGCCCCCATCCGGGGGCTAAAGAAGCTTTCTTT.

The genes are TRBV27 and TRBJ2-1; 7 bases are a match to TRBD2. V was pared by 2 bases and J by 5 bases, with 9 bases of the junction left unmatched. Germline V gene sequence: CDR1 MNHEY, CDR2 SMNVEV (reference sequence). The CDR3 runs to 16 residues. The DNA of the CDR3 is TGTGCCAGCAGTTTAATGGGCCTAGCGGCGAACAATGAGCAGTTCTTC. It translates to CASSLMGLAANNEQFF.

CDR3 protein: CASSKILSKGNTEAFF. The CDR3 DNA reads TGCGCCAGCAGCAAAATATTAAGTAAGGGGAACACTGAAGCTTTCTTT. This chain joins TRBV5-1 and TRBJ1-1; no clear D. Per germline, CDR1 SGHRS and CDR2 YFSETQ. The CDR3 spans 16 residues. The germline V and J ends were trimmed by 4 bases and 1 base, with 17 bases remaining between them.

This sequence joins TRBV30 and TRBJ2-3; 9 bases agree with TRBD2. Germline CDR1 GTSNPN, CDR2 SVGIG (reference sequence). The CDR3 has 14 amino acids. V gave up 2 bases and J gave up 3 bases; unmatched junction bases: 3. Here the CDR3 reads CAWSPLAGTDTQYF. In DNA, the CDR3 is TGTGCCTGGAGTCCACTAGCGGGTACAGATACGCAGTATTTT.

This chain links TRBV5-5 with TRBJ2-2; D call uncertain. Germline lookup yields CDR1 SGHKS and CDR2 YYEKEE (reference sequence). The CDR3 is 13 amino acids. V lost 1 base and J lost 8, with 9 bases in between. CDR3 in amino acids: CASSLTTAGELFF. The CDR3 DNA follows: TGTGCCAGCAGCTTGACTACTGCGGGGGAGCTGTTTTTT. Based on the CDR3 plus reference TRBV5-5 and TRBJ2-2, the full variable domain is DAGVTQSPTHLIKTRGQQVTLRCSPISGHKSVSWYQQVLGQGPQFIFQYYEKEERGRGNFPDRFSARQFPNYSSELNVNALLLGDSALYLCASSLTTAGELFFGEGSRLTVL.

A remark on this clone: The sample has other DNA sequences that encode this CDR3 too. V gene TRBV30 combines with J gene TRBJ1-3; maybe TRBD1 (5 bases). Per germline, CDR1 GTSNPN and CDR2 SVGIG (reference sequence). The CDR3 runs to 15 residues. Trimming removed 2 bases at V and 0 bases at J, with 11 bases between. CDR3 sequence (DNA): TGTGCCTGGAGTAGAGACAGCGGCTCTGGAAACACCATATATTTT. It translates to CAWSRDSGSGNTIYF.

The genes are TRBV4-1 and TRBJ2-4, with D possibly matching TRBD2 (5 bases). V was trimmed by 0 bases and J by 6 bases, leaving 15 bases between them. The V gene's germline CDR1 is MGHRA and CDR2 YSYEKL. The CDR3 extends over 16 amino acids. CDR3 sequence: CASSQDNGLARNIQYF. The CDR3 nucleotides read TGCGCCAGCAGCCAAGATAACGGACTCGCACGAAACATTCAGTACTTC.

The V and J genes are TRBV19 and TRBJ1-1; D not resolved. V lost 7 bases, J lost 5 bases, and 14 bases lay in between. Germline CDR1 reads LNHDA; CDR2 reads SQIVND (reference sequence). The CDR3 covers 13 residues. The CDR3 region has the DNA TGTGCCAGTACCCTAGGGATTAAGACTGAAGCTTTCTTT. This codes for CASTLGIKTEAFF.

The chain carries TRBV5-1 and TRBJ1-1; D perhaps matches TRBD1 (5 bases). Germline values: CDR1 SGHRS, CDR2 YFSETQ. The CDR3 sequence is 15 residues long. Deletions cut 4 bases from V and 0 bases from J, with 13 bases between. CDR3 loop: CASSTPDRVNTEAFF. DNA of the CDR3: TGCGCCAGCAGCACCCCTGACAGAGTGAACACTGAAGCTTTCTTT.